This TCR beta chain was sequenced during a study of vaccination and CD4 T cells after COVID-19. Whole-study context: Blood was drawn a median around 73 days post second dose, range 14 to 241.

Study-wide points: For SARS-CoV-2-reactive clonotypes, the median went from around 20 to 38, a nonsignificant increase. Convalescent patients had 304 of 307 vaccine-specific clones showing spike mono-reactivity.

Treatment meaning: roughly 10-day PBMC culture with coronavirus spike peptide pools or control peptides (ViraFEST assay). Cultured CD4+ T cell DNA was sequenced using the Oncomine TCR Beta short-read assay. Genomic DNA was taken out of cultured CD4+ T cells by extraction. TCRdb reanalysed the PCR reads using MiXCR and keeps one entry per CDR3 protein. Counted here are under 25,000 distinct CDR3 sequences, around two fifths occurring once; the ten biggest clones make up approximately 14%. As concerns this clonotype: The antigen is not known.

Germline assignment: CDR1 MNHNS and CDR2 SASEGT. Trimming took 6 bases from V and 11 from J; bases not matched to a gene: 11. The CDR3 has 15 amino acids. The sequenced sample consisted of cultured CD4+ T cells from blood. The V and J genes are TRBV6-1 and TRBJ2-3, with 13 bases lining up with TRBD2. This receptor was identified in a human donor with COVID-19. The CDR3 region has the DNA TGTGCCAGCAGGAGGACTAGCGGGGGAATAATTGAGCAGTATTTT. Amino acid sequence: CASRRTSGGIIEQYF.